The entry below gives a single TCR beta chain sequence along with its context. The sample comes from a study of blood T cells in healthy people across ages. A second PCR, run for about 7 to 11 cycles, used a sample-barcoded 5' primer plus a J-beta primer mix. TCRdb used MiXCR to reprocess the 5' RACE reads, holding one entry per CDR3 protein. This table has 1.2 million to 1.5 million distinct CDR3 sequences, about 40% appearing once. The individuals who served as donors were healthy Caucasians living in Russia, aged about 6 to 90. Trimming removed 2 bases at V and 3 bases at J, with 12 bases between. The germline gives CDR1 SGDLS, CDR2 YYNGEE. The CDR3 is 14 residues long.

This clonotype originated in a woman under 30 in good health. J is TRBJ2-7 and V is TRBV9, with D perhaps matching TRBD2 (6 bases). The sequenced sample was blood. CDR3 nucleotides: TGTGCCAGCAGCGTGGGACTGGGGTTCTACGAGCAGTACTTC. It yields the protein CASSVGLGFYEQYF.